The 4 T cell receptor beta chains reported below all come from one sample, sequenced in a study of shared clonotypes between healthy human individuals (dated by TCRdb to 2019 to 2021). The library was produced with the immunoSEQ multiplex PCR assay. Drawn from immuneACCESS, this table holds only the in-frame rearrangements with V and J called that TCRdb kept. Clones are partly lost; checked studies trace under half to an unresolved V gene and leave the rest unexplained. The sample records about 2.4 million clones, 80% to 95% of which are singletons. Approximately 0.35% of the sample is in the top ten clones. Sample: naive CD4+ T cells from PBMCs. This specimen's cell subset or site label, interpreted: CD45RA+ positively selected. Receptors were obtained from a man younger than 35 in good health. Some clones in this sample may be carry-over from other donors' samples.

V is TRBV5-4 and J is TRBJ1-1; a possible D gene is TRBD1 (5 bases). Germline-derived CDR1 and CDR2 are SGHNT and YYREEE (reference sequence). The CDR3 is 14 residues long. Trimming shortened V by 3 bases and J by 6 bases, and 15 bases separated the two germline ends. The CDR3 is CASSSQAKGAEAFF. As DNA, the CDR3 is TGTGCCAGCAGCTCCCAGGCCAAAGGGGCTGAAGCTTTCTTT.

The DNA of the CDR3 is TGTGCCAGCAGCTTGTTGAGACCAGCCCGGGGAACCGGGGAGCTGTTTTTT. It encodes CASSLLRPARGTGELFF. The chain carries TRBV5-5 and TRBJ2-2; tentatively, D is TRBD2 (5 bases). The CDR3 runs 17 residues. V lost 1 base to trimming and J lost 5 bases, with 18 bases between them. Germline-derived CDR1 and CDR2 are SGHKS and YYEKEE (reference sequence).

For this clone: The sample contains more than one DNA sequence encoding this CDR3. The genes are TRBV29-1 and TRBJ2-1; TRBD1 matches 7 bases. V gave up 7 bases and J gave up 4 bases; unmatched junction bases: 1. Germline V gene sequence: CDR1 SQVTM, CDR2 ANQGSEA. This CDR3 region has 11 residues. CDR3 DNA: TGCAGCGGGGGACAGTACAATGAGCAGTTCTTC. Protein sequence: CSGGQYNEQFF.

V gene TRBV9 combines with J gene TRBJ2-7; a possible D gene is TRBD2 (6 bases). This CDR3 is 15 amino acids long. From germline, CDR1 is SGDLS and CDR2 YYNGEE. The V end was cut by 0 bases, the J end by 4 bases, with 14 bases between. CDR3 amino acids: CASSVDGGLGYEQYF. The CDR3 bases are TGTGCCAGCAGCGTAGACGGGGGACTGGGGTACGAGCAGTACTTC.